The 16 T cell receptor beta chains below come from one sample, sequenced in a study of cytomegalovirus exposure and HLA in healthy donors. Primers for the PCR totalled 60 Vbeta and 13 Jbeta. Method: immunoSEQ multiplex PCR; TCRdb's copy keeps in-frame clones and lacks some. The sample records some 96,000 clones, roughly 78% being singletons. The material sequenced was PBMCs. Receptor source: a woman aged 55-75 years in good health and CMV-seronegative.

DNA for the CDR3: TGTGCCACCAGCAGAGATCAAGGGACAGGGGGTGAAAAACTGTTTTTT. Its translation is CATSRDQGTGGEKLFF. The V and J genes are TRBV15 and TRBJ1-4; 11 nucleotides align to TRBD1. CDR3 length: 16 amino acids. Per the germline V gene, CDR1 is LNHNV and CDR2 is YYDKDF (reference sequence). The ends lost 0 bases at V and 7 bases at J; junction bases unmatched: 4.

The CDR3 loop reads CSASHADTQYF. Written as DNA, the CDR3 is TGCAGTGCTAGTCATGCGGATACGCAGTATTTT. The V call is TRBV20-1, the J call TRBJ2-3; D is unresolved. The CDR3 is made up of 11 amino acids. V dropped 3 bases and J dropped 6 bases, with 7 bases sitting between them. CDR1 and CDR2 (germline): DFQATT, SNEGSKA (reference sequence).

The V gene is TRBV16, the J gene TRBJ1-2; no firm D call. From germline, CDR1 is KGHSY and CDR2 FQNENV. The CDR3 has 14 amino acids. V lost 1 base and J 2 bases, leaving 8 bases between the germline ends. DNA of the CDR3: TGTGCCAGCAGCCAATTCTCGAGAAACTATGGCTACACCTTC. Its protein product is CASSQFSRNYGYTF.

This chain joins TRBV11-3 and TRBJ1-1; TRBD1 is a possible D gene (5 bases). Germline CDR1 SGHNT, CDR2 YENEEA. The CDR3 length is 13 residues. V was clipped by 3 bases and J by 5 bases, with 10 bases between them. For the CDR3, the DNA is TGTGCCAGCAGCTTGGGCAGGGTTACTGAAGCTTTCTTT. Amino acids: CASSLGRVTEAFF.

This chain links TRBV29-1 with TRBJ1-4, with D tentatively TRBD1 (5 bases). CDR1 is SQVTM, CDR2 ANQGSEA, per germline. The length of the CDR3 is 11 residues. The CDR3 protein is CSHDSNEKLFF. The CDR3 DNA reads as TGCAGTCATGACAGCAACGAAAAACTGTTTTTT.

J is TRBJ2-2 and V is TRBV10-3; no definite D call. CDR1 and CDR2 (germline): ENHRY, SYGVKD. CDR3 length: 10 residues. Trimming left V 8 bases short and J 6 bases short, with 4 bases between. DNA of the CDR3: TGTGCCATCGGAGCCGGGGAGCTGTTTTTT. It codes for CAIGAGELFF.

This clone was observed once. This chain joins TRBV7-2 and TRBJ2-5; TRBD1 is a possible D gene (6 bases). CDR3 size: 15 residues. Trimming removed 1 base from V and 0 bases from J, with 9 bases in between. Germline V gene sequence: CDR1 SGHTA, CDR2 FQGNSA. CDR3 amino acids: CASSLDPGDQETQYF. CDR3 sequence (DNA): TGTGCCAGCAGCTTAGATCCAGGGGACCAAGAGACCCAGTACTTC.

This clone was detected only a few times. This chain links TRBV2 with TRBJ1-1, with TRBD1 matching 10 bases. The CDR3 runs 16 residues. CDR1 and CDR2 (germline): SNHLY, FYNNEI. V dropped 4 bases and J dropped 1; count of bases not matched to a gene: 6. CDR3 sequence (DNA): TGTGCCAGCAGTGCCCCGGGACAGGGGCCGAACACTGAAGCTTTCTTT. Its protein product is CASSAPGQGPNTEAFF.

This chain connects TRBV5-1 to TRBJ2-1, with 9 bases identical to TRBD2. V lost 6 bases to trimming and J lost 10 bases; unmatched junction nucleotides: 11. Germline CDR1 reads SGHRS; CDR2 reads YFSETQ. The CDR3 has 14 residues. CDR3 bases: TGCGCCAGCACCGGGACTAGCCAATCGGGGGAGCAGTTCTTC. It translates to CASTGTSQSGEQFF.

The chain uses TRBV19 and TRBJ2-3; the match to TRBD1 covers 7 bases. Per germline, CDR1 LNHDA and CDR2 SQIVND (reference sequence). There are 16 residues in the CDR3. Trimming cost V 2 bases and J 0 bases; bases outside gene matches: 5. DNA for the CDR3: TGTGCCAGTAGTATACTCCGGGACAGTAGCACAGATACGCAGTATTTT. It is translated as CASSILRDSSTDTQYF.

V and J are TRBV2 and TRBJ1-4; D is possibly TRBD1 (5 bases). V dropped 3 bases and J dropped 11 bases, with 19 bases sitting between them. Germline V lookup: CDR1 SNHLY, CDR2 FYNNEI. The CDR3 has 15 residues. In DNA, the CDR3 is TGTGCCAGCAGTGACCGGGACTCCACCTTAGGTAAACTGTTTTTT. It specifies CASSDRDSTLGKLFF.

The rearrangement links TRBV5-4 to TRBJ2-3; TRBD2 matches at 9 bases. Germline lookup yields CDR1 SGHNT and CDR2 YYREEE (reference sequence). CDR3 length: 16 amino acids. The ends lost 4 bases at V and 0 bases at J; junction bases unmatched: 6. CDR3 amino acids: CASSTRLAASTDTQYF. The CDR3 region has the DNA TGTGCCAGCAGCACGAGACTAGCGGCTAGCACAGATACGCAGTATTTT.

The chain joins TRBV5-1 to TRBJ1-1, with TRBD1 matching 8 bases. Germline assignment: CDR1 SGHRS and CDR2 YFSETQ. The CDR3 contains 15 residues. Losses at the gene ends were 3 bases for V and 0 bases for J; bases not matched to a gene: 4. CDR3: CASSWDRQLNTEAFF. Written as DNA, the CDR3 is TGCGCCAGCAGCTGGGACAGGCAATTGAACACTGAAGCTTTCTTT.

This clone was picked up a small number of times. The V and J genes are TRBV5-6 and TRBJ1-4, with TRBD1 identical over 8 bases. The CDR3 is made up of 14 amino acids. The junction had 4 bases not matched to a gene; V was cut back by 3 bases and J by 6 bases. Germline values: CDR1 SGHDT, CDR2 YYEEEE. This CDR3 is CASSSQGADEKLFF. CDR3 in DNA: TGTGCCAGCAGCTCCCAGGGGGCTGATGAAAAACTGTTTTTT.

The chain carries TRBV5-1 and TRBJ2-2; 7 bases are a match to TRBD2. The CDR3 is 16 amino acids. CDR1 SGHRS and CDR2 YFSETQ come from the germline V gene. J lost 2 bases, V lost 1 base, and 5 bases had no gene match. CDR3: CASSLLTGGNTGELFF. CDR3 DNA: TGCGCCAGCAGCTTGTTAACGGGGGGAAACACCGGGGAGCTGTTTTTT.

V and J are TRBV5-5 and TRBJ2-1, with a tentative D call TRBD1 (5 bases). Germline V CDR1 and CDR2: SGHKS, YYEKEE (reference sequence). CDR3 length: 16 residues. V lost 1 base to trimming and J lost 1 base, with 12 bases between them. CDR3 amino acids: CASSLSQGISYNEQFF. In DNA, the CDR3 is TGTGCCAGCAGCTTGAGCCAGGGCATTTCCTACAATGAGCAGTTCTTC.